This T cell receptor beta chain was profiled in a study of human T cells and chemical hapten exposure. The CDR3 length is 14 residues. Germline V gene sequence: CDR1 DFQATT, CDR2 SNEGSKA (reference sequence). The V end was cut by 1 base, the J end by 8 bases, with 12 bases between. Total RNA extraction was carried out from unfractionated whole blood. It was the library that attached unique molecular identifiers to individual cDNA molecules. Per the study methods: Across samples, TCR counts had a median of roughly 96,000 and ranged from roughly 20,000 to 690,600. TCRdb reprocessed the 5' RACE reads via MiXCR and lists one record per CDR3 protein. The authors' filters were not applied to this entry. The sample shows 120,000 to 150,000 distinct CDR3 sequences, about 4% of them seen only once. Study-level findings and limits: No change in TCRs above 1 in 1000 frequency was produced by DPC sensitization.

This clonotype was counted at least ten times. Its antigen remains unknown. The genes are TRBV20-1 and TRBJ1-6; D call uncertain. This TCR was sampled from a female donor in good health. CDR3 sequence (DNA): TGCAGTGCTAGAGGGAGCGCGGAGCATTCACCCCTCCACTTT. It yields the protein CSARGSAEHSPLHF.